This T cell receptor beta chain was retrieved from a study of CD8+ T cells in alopecia areata. At the level of the study: The authors grafted skin from roughly 6-12-month-old C3H/HeJ donors with spontaneous alopecia onto roughly 6-11-week-old female C3H/HeJ mice. Study-level points and caveats: Clonality was higher in lesional than normal scalp, especially in alopecia totalis/universalis. Sequencing of scalp samples also includes resident alphabeta T cells from normal skin.

Indicated time point: mouse skin 3 weeks after grafting. Later, at 3 and 6 weeks, recipient mouse skin was biopsied again, as it had been at grafting. Germline V gene sequence: CDR1 GKSSPN, CDR2 SITVG. The CDR3 contains 12 residues. This clone was counted only a few times. The antigen remains undetermined. Mouse gene names apply. Read data end 4 residues before the CDR3 end; the end is taken from the germline J gene. RNA was extracted and reverse transcribed into cDNA as the sequencing template. Profiling relied on immunoSEQ multiplex PCR, and the TCRdb table lists in-frame clones only, not all of them. The record shows 3,200 or so clones for this sample, with no singletons present.

The clonotype comes from a C3H/HeJ mouse with alopecia areata. For the strain, the MHC haplotype given is H2-k. This chain uses TRBV31 with TRBJ2-5; D perhaps matches TRBD1 (6 bases). The sequenced sample was skin, obtained at week 3. The CDR3 here is CAWSLQGDTQYF. CDR3 DNA (partial): TGTGCCTGGAGTCTACAGGGAGAC.